This paragraph covers one T cell receptor (beta chain) sequence. The CDR3 is 14 amino acids. Germline V gene lookup returns CDR1 ENHRY and CDR2 SYGVKD. Deletions cut 8 bases from V and 0 bases from J, with 11 bases between. TCRdb used MiXCR to reprocess the RT-PCR reads, holding one entry per CDR3 protein. The sample carries over 400,000 distinct CDR3 sequences, more than 15% recorded once. These data come from a study of patients and donors after allogeneic stem cell transplantation. The sequence was obtained from a human donor who was either an allogeneic HSCT recipient or a stem cell or donor lymphocyte infusion donor (not recorded which). It is not recorded whose cells these are; they may come from a transplant donor. Sequenced sample: blood, either unsorted or a sorted T cell fraction (not recorded which). The chain is built from TRBV10-3 and TRBJ1-3; no reliable D call. CDR3 DNA sequence: TGTGCCATCGCTGACGGATTCTCTGGAAACACCATATATTTT. This translates into CAIADGFSGNTIYF.